Each of the 32 T cell receptor beta chains below was sequenced from the same sample in a study of T cells in tuberculosis. Clones were read by immunoSEQ multiplex PCR, and TCRdb kept only the in-frame ones, dropping some. This table has tens of thousands of clones, approximately 97% appearing once. The sample comprised PBMCs. These receptors originate from a donor under 30 with latent tuberculosis or without tuberculosis infection.

V usage is TRBV27 and J usage is TRBJ1-2; D is ambiguous. Germline CDR1 MNHEY, CDR2 SMNVEV (reference sequence). The CDR3 is made up of 14 amino acids. Deletions cut 5 bases from V and 2 bases from J, with 12 bases between. The CDR3 sequence: CASSGLTGNYGYTF. Here the CDR3 DNA reads TGTGCCAGCAGTGGACTGACGGGGAACTATGGCTACACCTTC.

The chain recombines TRBV4-1 with TRBJ2-1, with D perhaps TRBD2 (7 bases). Germline V gene lookup returns CDR1 MGHRA and CDR2 YSYEKL. Trimming removed 0 bases at V and 8 bases at J, with 14 bases between. This CDR3 region has 15 residues. The CDR3 region is CASSQERGAGDEQFF. The CDR3 nucleotides read TGCGCCAGCAGCCAAGAACGGGGGGCCGGGGATGAGCAGTTCTTC.

The rearrangement links TRBV7-2 to TRBJ2-5; 7 bases are shared with TRBD1. Looked up from germline, CDR1 is SGHTA and CDR2 is FQGNSA. J gave up 4 bases and V 5 bases, and 7 bases lay outside the gene matches. The CDR3 totals 14 residues. Written as DNA, the CDR3 is TGTGCCAGCAGCCAAGACAGGGTAGCAGAGACCCAGTACTTC. The encoded protein is CASSQDRVAETQYF.

V gene TRBV9 combines with J gene TRBJ2-3; perhaps TRBD1 as D (6 bases). Trimming pared 3 bases from V and 1 base from J, leaving 12 bases between. Germline CDR1 reads SGDLS; CDR2 reads YYNGEE. The CDR3 has 15 amino acids. The CDR3 here is CASSGTNRGTDTQYF. In DNA form, the CDR3 reads TGTGCCAGCAGCGGAACCAACAGGGGCACAGATACGCAGTATTTT.

The chain employs TRBV19 and TRBJ1-4, with D possibly TRBD1 on 6 matching bases. CDR1 is LNHDA and CDR2 is SQIVND in the germline V gene (reference sequence). The CDR3 is 15 amino acids. V shed 6 bases and J shed 3 bases, with 14 bases lying between them. The CDR3 is CASSQRDISNEKLFF. DNA of the CDR3: TGTGCCAGTAGCCAAAGGGACATCTCTAATGAAAAACTGTTTTTT.

This chain joins TRBV19 and TRBJ2-3, with 9 bases that match TRBD2. V was pared by 3 bases and J by 0 bases, with 7 bases of the junction left unmatched. Germline CDR1 and CDR2: LNHDA and SQIVND (reference sequence). CDR3 size: 17 residues. CDR3 DNA sequence: TGTGCCAGTAGTATGGATACTAGCGGGTATAGCACAGATACGCAGTATTTT. Amino acid sequence: CASSMDTSGYSTDTQYF.

J is TRBJ1-5 and V is TRBV6-5; D remains unclear. Germline V CDR1 and CDR2: MNHEY, SVGAGI. Trimming took 5 bases from V and 6 from J, leaving 8 bases between them. The CDR3 loop spans 12 amino acids. The CDR3, as DNA: TGTGCCAGCAGTCGGGGTTCTCAGCCCCAGCATTTT. Protein: CASSRGSQPQHF.

This chain joins TRBV30 and TRBJ1-1; 7 positions agree with TRBD1. Germline V gene lookup returns CDR1 GTSNPN and CDR2 SVGIG (reference sequence). Losses at the gene ends were 3 bases for V and 3 bases for J; bases not matched to a gene: 7. The CDR3 is 14 residues long. CDR3 DNA sequence: TGTGCCTGGAGCAGGGGGACGGCTGACACTGAAGCTTTCTTT. This translates into CAWSRGTADTEAFF.

This clone appeared once. DNA of the CDR3: TGTGCCAGCAGTGTTGACAGGGGGCTTTTAGCGGACACTGAAGCTTTCTTT. Translated, it gives CASSVDRGLLADTEAFF. The chain recombines TRBV6-1 with TRBJ1-1; 10 bases agree with TRBD1. Trimming took 4 bases from V and 3 from J; bases not matched to a gene: 11. This CDR3 has 17 amino acids. Germline V gives CDR1 MNHNS, CDR2 SASEGT.

Here the CDR3 DNA reads TGTGCCAGCAGCCACGGGACTAGCGGGGGGGTAGGGGAGCAGTTCTTC. It codes for CASSHGTSGGVGEQFF. This chain joins TRBV7-6 and TRBJ2-1; 16 nucleotides match TRBD2. Germline V gene lookup returns CDR1 SGHVS and CDR2 FNYEAQ. CDR3 length equals 16 residues. V trimming: 5 bases; J trimming: 10 bases; junction bases outside the gene matches: 8.

The CDR3 region is CASSVEGGNTEAFF. The CDR3 region has the DNA TGTGCCAGCAGTGTTGAAGGGGGGAACACTGAAGCTTTCTTT. This chain uses TRBV6-4 with TRBJ1-1, with D maybe TRBD1 (6 bases). Germline-derived CDR1 and CDR2 are MRHNA and SNTAGT. The CDR3 consists of 14 residues. With 4 bases removed from V and 1 base from J, the gap between germline ends came to 10 bases.

This rearrangement joins TRBV10-2 to TRBJ2-3; weak D call: TRBD1 (6 bases). CDR1 is WSHSY, CDR2 SAAADI, per germline. This CDR3 comprises 15 residues. V was pared by 7 bases and J by 2 bases, with 16 bases between. CDR3: CASKGGAPDTDTQYF. CDR3 sequence (DNA): TGCGCCAGCAAAGGGGGAGCGCCTGACACAGATACGCAGTATTTT.

The chain joins TRBV11-3 to TRBJ2-7; weak D call: TRBD2 (5 bases). The V end was cut by 0 bases, the J end by 3 bases, with 6 bases between. This CDR3 comprises 13 residues. Per the germline V gene, CDR1 is SGHNT and CDR2 is YENEEA. The CDR3 DNA follows: TGTGCCAGCAGCTTAGACCGGGGCTACGAGCAGTACTTC. It codes for CASSLDRGYEQYF.

The chain joins TRBV7-2 to TRBJ2-1; TRBD2 agrees at 10 bases. The CDR3 extends over 15 amino acids. The V gene's germline CDR1 is SGHTA and CDR2 FQGNSA. V lost 5 bases to trimming and J lost 1 base; unmatched junction nucleotides: 2. The CDR3 spells CASSPSGGSYNEQFF. The CDR3 DNA follows: TGTGCCAGCAGCCCTAGCGGGGGTTCCTACAATGAGCAGTTCTTC. Combining the CDR3 with reference TRBV7-2 and TRBJ2-1 gives the whole variable domain GAGVSQSPSNKVTEKGKDVELRCDPISGHTALYWYRQSLGQGLEFLIYFQGNSAPDKSGLPSDRFSAERTGGSVSTLTIQRTQQEDSAVYLCASSPSGGSYNEQFFGPGTRLTVL.

The genes are TRBV19 and TRBJ2-3, with D possibly matching TRBD1 (5 bases). Germline values: CDR1 LNHDA, CDR2 SQIVND (reference sequence). Trimming stripped 5 bases from V and 6 bases from J, with 15 bases between. This CDR3 region has 14 residues. CDR3 DNA sequence: TGTGCCAGTAGTCAGGGTCCCTCATCCGATACGCAGTATTTT. Its translation is CASSQGPSSDTQYF.

This chain joins TRBV11-3 and TRBJ2-1; maybe TRBD2 (5 bases). Looked up from germline, CDR1 is SGHNT and CDR2 is YENEEA. The V end lost 4 bases, the J end lost 3 bases, and 13 bases lay between the germline ends. CDR3 size: 15 residues. CDR3 sequence (DNA): TGTGCCAGCAGCTATGAGCGGACCGTCTACAATGAGCAGTTCTTC. This encodes CASSYERTVYNEQFF.

The chain recombines TRBV27 with TRBJ2-1; TRBD1 matches at 8 bases. Germline V gene data show CDR1 as MNHEY and CDR2 as SMNVEV (reference sequence). The CDR3 has 15 residues. Trimming cost V 5 bases and J 3 bases; bases outside gene matches: 6. DNA of the CDR3: TGTGCCAGCAGTCCGCCCGGACAGGGCTACAATGAGCAGTTCTTC. Its protein product is CASSPPGQGYNEQFF.

The chain is built from TRBV29-1 and TRBJ1-2; 7 bases fit TRBD1. CDR1 is SQVTM and CDR2 is ANQGSEA in the germline V gene. V lost 7 bases, J lost 3 bases, and 8 bases stayed unmatched. The CDR3 is 13 residues long. The CDR3 is CSARQGQDYGYTF. CDR3 DNA sequence: TGCAGCGCTCGACAGGGTCAAGACTATGGCTACACCTTC. Full variable domain (missing parts from reference TRBV29-1 and TRBJ1-2): SAVISQKPSRDICQRGTSLTIQCQVDSQVTMMFWYRQQPGQSLTLIATANQGSEATYESGFVIDKFPISRPNLTFSTLTVSNMSPEDSSIYLCSARQGQDYGYTFGSGTRLTVV.

This clone was picked up one time. V gene TRBV7-8 combines with J gene TRBJ2-1; weak D call: TRBD1 (5 bases). Germline CDR1 reads SGHVS; CDR2 reads FQNEAQ. CDR3 length equals 15 residues. Trimming removed 0 bases at V and 1 base at J, with 7 bases between. CDR3 nucleotides: TGTGCCAGCAGCTTAGCCAGGGTTTCCTACAATGAGCAGTTCTTC. Translated: CASSLARVSYNEQFF.

The V gene is TRBV19, the J gene TRBJ1-5; D remains unclear. Deletions cut 1 base from V and 4 bases from J, with 5 bases between. Germline V gives CDR1 LNHDA, CDR2 SQIVND (reference sequence). The CDR3 extends over 13 amino acids. CDR3 residues: CASSIVQNQPQHF. CDR3 in DNA: TGTGCCAGTAGTATAGTTCAGAATCAGCCCCAGCATTTT.

The V gene is TRBV15, the J gene TRBJ2-1, with 9 bases matching TRBD2. The CDR3 totals 17 residues. Germline CDR1 reads LNHNV; CDR2 reads YYDKDF (reference sequence). V dropped 7 bases and J dropped 6; count of bases not matched to a gene: 16. CDR3 coding DNA: TGTGCCACCACCTATAGCGGGGGAGGGGGTCCCTCCAATGAGCAGTTCTTC. It translates to CATTYSGGGGPSNEQFF.

V gene TRBV19 combines with J gene TRBJ1-6; D call uncertain. The CDR3 contains 15 residues. V lost 5 bases and J lost 10, with 18 bases in between. Germline values: CDR1 LNHDA, CDR2 SQIVND (reference sequence). The CDR3 nucleotides read TGTGCCAGTAGTCTGCGAAACGCCCTACTCTCACCCCTCCACTTT. This codes for CASSLRNALLSPLHF.

The chain joins TRBV6-6 to TRBJ2-1; possible D gene TRBD2, 6 bases. CDR1 is MNHNY, CDR2 SVGAGI, per germline (reference sequence). The V end was cut by 4 bases, the J end by 3 bases, with 10 bases between. The CDR3 sequence is 14 residues long. CDR3 in amino acids: CASSWASDYNEQFF. Here the CDR3 DNA reads TGTGCCAGCAGTTGGGCTAGCGACTACAATGAGCAGTTCTTC.

The chain carries TRBV23-1 and TRBJ2-7; 8 bases fit TRBD1. TRBV23-1 is an ORF, with its function uncertain. This CDR3 comprises 16 residues. V trimming: 0 bases; J trimming: 3 bases; junction bases outside the gene matches: 7. CDR3 in amino acids: CASSQSGQGARYEQYF. The CDR3 DNA sequence: TGCGCCAGCAGTCAATCTGGGCAGGGGGCGCGCTACGAGCAGTACTTC.

The CDR3 sequence is CASSSTGTTAFF. CDR3 sequence (DNA): TGCGCCAGCAGCTCTACCGGGACAACAGCTTTCTTT. The V gene is TRBV5-1, the J gene TRBJ1-1; the D gene is possibly TRBD1 (6 bases). V was cut by 3 bases and J by 10 bases, with 13 bases left in between. Germline CDR1 is SGHRS and CDR2 is YFSETQ. This CDR3 has 12 amino acids.

The chain links TRBV29-1 to TRBJ2-5, with a possible D match to TRBD2 (7 bases). Trimming removed 7 bases at V and 5 bases at J, with 17 bases between. The CDR3 extends over 13 amino acids. From germline, CDR1 is SQVTM and CDR2 ANQGSEA. The CDR3 is CSGLGGGIETQYF. CDR3 bases: TGCAGCGGGCTAGGGGGGGGCATTGAGACCCAGTACTTC.

J is TRBJ2-4 and V is TRBV6-5; tentatively, D is TRBD2 (6 bases). CDR3 length equals 14 residues. The V and J ends lost 2 bases and 3 bases respectively, with 8 bases between them. Germline-derived CDR1 and CDR2 are MNHEY and SVGAGI. DNA of the CDR3: TGTGCCAGCAGTTACGCGGGGAACAAAAACATTCAGTACTTC. This codes for CASSYAGNKNIQYF.

On this clone itself: An end of the junction differs from the germline gene, which may be a read error. J is TRBJ2-7 and V is TRBV5-8; 10 bases agree with TRBD2. This CDR3 is built from 14 residues. Germline lookup yields CDR1 SGHTS and CDR2 YDEGEE. Here the CDR3 reads CASSLGMTSGWPDF. The CDR3 DNA follows: TGTGCCAGCAGCTTGGGGATGACTAGCGGGTGGCCCGACTTC.

This rearrangement joins TRBV30 to TRBJ2-7, with 9 bases matching TRBD1. The junction had 8 bases not matched to a gene; V was cut back by 7 bases and J by 4 bases. Germline V gene lookup returns CDR1 GTSNPN and CDR2 SVGIG (reference sequence). The length of the CDR3 is 13 residues. The CDR3 spells CASSGTGRYEQYF. In nucleotides, the CDR3 is TGTGCCTCCTCCGGGACAGGGCGATACGAGCAGTACTTC.

In nucleotides, the CDR3 is TGTGCCAGCAGCCTTCTTAGCGGCGATGAAGAGACCCAGTACTTC. Translated: CASSLLSGDEETQYF. The genes are TRBV7-8 and TRBJ2-5; weak D call: TRBD2 (6 bases). Trimming left V 5 bases short and J 3 bases short, with 16 bases between. The CDR3 spans 15 residues. Germline CDR1 is SGHVS and CDR2 is FQNEAQ.

This clone was picked up one time. This chain connects TRBV18 to TRBJ1-6; 8 bases are a match to TRBD1. V gave up 3 bases and J gave up 1 base; unmatched junction bases: 8. CDR1 is KGHSH and CDR2 is LQKENI in the germline V gene. CDR3 length: 18 amino acids. The CDR3 sequence is CASSPAWTGISYNSPLHF. CDR3 DNA: TGTGCCAGCTCACCGGCTTGGACAGGGATTTCCTATAATTCACCCCTCCACTTT.

This rearrangement joins TRBV6-5 to TRBJ1-1; D not certain. The CDR3 sequence is 12 residues long. Germline values: CDR1 MNHEY, CDR2 SVGAGI. V lost 6 bases and J 0 bases, leaving 5 bases between the germline ends. The CDR3 loop is CASRSVNTEAFF. The CDR3 bases are TGTGCCAGCAGGTCGGTGAACACTGAAGCTTTCTTT.